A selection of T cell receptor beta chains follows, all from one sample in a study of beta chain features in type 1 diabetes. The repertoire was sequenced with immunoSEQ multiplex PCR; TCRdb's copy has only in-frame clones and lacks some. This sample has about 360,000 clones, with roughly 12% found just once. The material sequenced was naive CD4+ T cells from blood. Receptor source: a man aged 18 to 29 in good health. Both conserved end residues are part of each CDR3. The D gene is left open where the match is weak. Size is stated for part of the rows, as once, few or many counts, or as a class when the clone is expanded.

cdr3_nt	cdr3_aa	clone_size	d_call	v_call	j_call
TGTGCCAGCAGCCCCGGACTTAACTACGAGCAGTACTTC	CASSPGLNYEQYF	-	-	TRBV7-2	TRBJ2-7
TGTGCCAGCAGCTTAGGCCCCGGCACAGATACGCAGTATTTT	CASSLGPGTDTQYF	few	-	TRBV13	TRBJ2-3
TGCGCCAGCAGCCAATCTAGCGGGAGGAGAGATGAGCAGTTCTTC	CASSQSSGRRDEQFF	-	TRBD2	TRBV4-3	TRBJ2-1
TGTGCCAGCTCACCTCAGGGAACAGATACGCAGTATTTT	CASSPQGTDTQYF	many	-	TRBV18	TRBJ2-3
TGCGCCAGCAGCGGCCAGGGGCTTGGCTACACCTTC	CASSGQGLGYTF	few	-	TRBV5-1	TRBJ1-2
TGTGCCAGCAGAACTGGGACAGAAAGCTATGGCTACACCTTC	CASRTGTESYGYTF	few	TRBD1	TRBV28	TRBJ1-2
TGTGCCAGTTGCCCGGGACAGAGCTATGAGCAGTTCTTC	CASCPGQSYEQFF	few	TRBD1	TRBV6-6	TRBJ2-1
TGCGCCAGCAGCTTGGCTGCGGCAGTTCAAGAGACCCAGTACTTC	CASSLAAAVQETQYF	-	-	TRBV5-1	TRBJ2-5
TGTGCCAGCAGTCGACTAGCGGAGGTCACAGATACGCAGTATTTT	CASSRLAEVTDTQYF	few	TRBD2	TRBV5-4	TRBJ2-3
TGTGCCAGCAGCTCGAGGGATCACGAGCAGTACTTC	CASSSRDHEQYF	-	-	TRBV5-4	TRBJ2-7
TGCAGCGTTGAGGGGACAGGAGATCAGCCCCAGCATTTT	CSVEGTGDQPQHF	-	TRBD1	TRBV29-1	TRBJ1-5
TGTGCCAGCAGTTTATTTCCCGCTGAAGCTTTCTTT	CASSLFPAEAFF	few	-	TRBV28	TRBJ1-1
TGCGCCAGCAGCCGAGACAGGCCCGAGGCTGAAGCTTTCTTT	CASSRDRPEAEAFF	few	-	TRBV5-1	TRBJ1-1
TGTGCCAGCACATCGGACAGGGGCTCCTACAATGAGCAGTTCTTC	CASTSDRGSYNEQFF	-	TRBD1	TRBV27	TRBJ2-1
TGTGCCAGCAGTTACGGAGGCCTCCAGCGGCATGGCTACACCTTC	CASSYGGLQRHGYTF	-	-	TRBV6-5	TRBJ1-2
TGTGCCAGCAGCTCCTCGACTAACACAGATACGCAGTATTTT	CASSSSTNTDTQYF	few	-	TRBV7-3	TRBJ2-3
TGCGCCAGCAGCTTGGACAGAAACGAGCAGTACTTC	CASSLDRNEQYF	-	-	TRBV5-1	TRBJ2-7
TGTGCCAGCAGTCCTCTGGACAGGACGACCTACGAGCAGTACTTC	CASSPLDRTTYEQYF	-	TRBD1	TRBV28	TRBJ2-7
TGTGCCAGCCTCCAGACCTCCGCTGGCGGGGAGACCCAGTACTTC	CASLQTSAGGETQYF	-	-	TRBV27	TRBJ2-5
TGTGCCAGCAGCCCAACAGGGGTGGGTGAGCAGTTCTTC	CASSPTGVGEQFF	-	TRBD1	TRBV5-4	TRBJ2-1
TGCGCCAGCAGCCAAGAAGACTCCGGAAGCGGGACCTACAATGAGCAGTTCTTC	CASSQEDSGSGTYNEQFF	-	TRBD2	TRBV4-3	TRBJ2-1
TGTGCCAGCAGCCCCTCGGGGGGATTTCAAGAGACCCAGTACTTC	CASSPSGGFQETQYF	few	TRBD2	TRBV9	TRBJ2-5
TGTGCCAGCAGTTCTACGAAGCAGTACTTC	CASSSTKQYF	few	-	TRBV27	TRBJ2-7
TGTGCCAGCAGCCCACAGGGGGCATTCACAGATACGCAGTATTTT	CASSPQGAFTDTQYF	-	TRBD1	TRBV7-9	TRBJ2-3
TGTGCCAGCAGCTTAGGAGGGGGCCGTTTGGATACGCAGTATTTT	CASSLGGGRLDTQYF	few	TRBD1	TRBV7-2	TRBJ2-3
TGTGCCAGCATCCCGGACAGGGGGAGCGAAAAACTGTTTTTT	CASIPDRGSEKLFF	few	TRBD1	TRBV2	TRBJ1-4
TGTGCCAGCAGTCTAGCTTCGGGCCTCACAAGCAATCAGCCCCAGCATTTT	CASSLASGLTSNQPQHF	-	-	TRBV28	TRBJ1-5
TGCGCCAGCAGCTTGGTTCTAGCGGGAGTCGAGCAGTTCTTC	CASSLVLAGVEQFF	few	TRBD2	TRBV5-1	TRBJ2-1
TGTGCCAGTAGTTATACAAATCAGCCCCAGCATTTT	CASSYTNQPQHF	-	-	TRBV19	TRBJ1-5
TGTGCCAGCAGCTTGCTGGACAATGGCTACACCTTC	CASSLLDNGYTF	-	-	TRBV5-4	TRBJ1-2
TGTGCCAGTAGTGAGACAGGGCCCACAGATACGCAGTATTTT	CASSETGPTDTQYF	-	TRBD1	TRBV19	TRBJ2-3
TGTGCCAGCAGTTTTCCGGGACAGGGGTGGCAGCCCCAGCATTTT	CASSFPGQGWQPQHF	few	TRBD1	TRBV28	TRBJ1-5
TGTGCCAGTAGTATGGCGGGACGGAGCTCCTATAATTCACCCCTCCACTTT	CASSMAGRSSYNSPLHF	few	-	TRBV19	TRBJ1-6
TGTGCCAGCACTCCGGGACAGACAAACTATGGCTACACCTTC	CASTPGQTNYGYTF	few	TRBD1	TRBV18	TRBJ1-2
TGTGCCAGCTCACCACGTTCGGGGGTCGGCTACGAGCAGTACTTC	CASSPRSGVGYEQYF	-	-	TRBV18	TRBJ2-7
TGTGCCAGCAGCCGACAGGACTATGGCTACACCTTC	CASSRQDYGYTF	few	-	TRBV6-6	TRBJ1-2
TGTGCCAGCAGCCCCCAGGGGGTCGCTGAAGCTTTCTTT	CASSPQGVAEAFF	few	TRBD1	TRBV7-9	TRBJ1-1
TGCGCCAGCAGCCAAATTAATCGCGGAGCGGGAGAGGACAATGAGCAGTTCTTC	CASSQINRGAGEDNEQFF	-	TRBD2	TRBV4-3	TRBJ2-1
TGTGCCTGGAGTACGACTCCAAATGAGCAGTTCTTC	CAWSTTPNEQFF	-	-	TRBV30	TRBJ2-1
TGCGCCAGCAGCTTAGAGCCTAGCGGGAGTGTCGAGCAGTACTTC	CASSLEPSGSVEQYF	few	TRBD2	TRBV5-1	TRBJ2-7
TGTGCCAGCTCACAGGGGCGCAATCAGCCCCAGCATTTT	CASSQGRNQPQHF	few	-	TRBV18	TRBJ1-5
TGTGCCAGTAGGCCTCAACTAGCAGCCGGGGAGCTGTTTTTT	CASRPQLAAGELFF	-	-	TRBV19	TRBJ2-2
TGTGCCAGCAGCCCCAACCTAGCGGCCGACTACGAGCAGTACTTC	CASSPNLAADYEQYF	-	TRBD2	TRBV7-9	TRBJ2-7
TGTGCCAGCAGCCGGGGACAGATGAGCTCCTACGAGCAGTACTTC	CASSRGQMSSYEQYF	few	TRBD1	TRBV5-6	TRBJ2-7
TGTGCCTGGGGGACAGTGCCTGGCTACACCTTC	CAWGTVPGYTF	-	TRBD1	TRBV30	TRBJ1-2
TGTGCCAGCTCGATTGGGACAACCAATGAGCAGTTCTTC	CASSIGTTNEQFF	-	-	TRBV18	TRBJ2-1
TGTGCCAGCAGCTTCGCAGATACGCAGTATTTT	CASSFADTQYF	few	-	TRBV7-2	TRBJ2-3
TGTGCCAGCAGCTTTGTCAAAACCGGGGAGCTGTTTTTT	CASSFVKTGELFF	-	-	TRBV7-8	TRBJ2-2